This T cell receptor beta chain was obtained from a study of identical twins (dated by TCRdb to between 2015 and 2016). About the investigation overall: TCR alpha and beta repertoires from monozygotic twins, unrelated adults of various ages and cord blood were deep-sequenced to test whether fetal clonotypes persist. Replicate twin experiments were performed at different times using different library preparation protocols to rule out contamination.

Overall results and qualifications from the work: Invariant T cells such as MAIT and iNKT could partly confound zero-insertion analyses, although diverse VJ usage argued against such confounding for most clonotypes. In monozygotic twins, out-of-frame TCR alpha sharing was systematically underestimated by recombination models, although the models agreed with sharing between unrelated individuals. Out-of-frame TCR alpha sequences shared between twins showed an excess of low generation-probability sequences compared with coincidental sharing between unrelated individuals. Excess twin sharing in beta out-of-frame sequences was weaker because fewer shared sequences lowered the signal-to-noise ratio. Conclusions relied on cross-sectional statistical analysis, since the same donors could not be followed over many years. Fewer insertions were carried by abundant cord blood beta clonotypes, a similar but weaker trend appeared in young adult naive repertoires, and no such trend appeared in memory repertoires.

Trimming costs V 8 bases and J 8 bases, and their ends lie 10 bases apart. Including cysteine and phenylalanine, the CDR3 has 11 amino acids. Kept here is only the CDR3 DNA, which spans 33 bases and is read in frame from base 1. The receptor library was made with 5' RACE. Sequencing was performed on an Illumina HiSeq 2000. A universal primer binding site was introduced by template switching, and a unique molecular identifier was present in the final cDNA, enabling accurate counting of TCR cDNA molecules. Specific primers in the conserved constant-segment region were used to synthesize first-strand cDNA for the TCR alpha and beta chains. To control for contamination, every cDNA library was double barcoded, receiving both a SMART-Mk sample barcode and Illumina barcodes. TruSeq adapter sequences, together with Illumina sample barcodes, were added in two successive PCR steps. TCR alpha and beta cDNA libraries were sequenced on the Illumina HiSeq platform with custom primers. The original pipeline was this. Raw reads were processed with MiGEC to extract unique molecular identifiers, and MiXCR was used to determine CDR3 positions. For each individual, recombination models were inferred using an EM algorithm with the repgenHMM and IGoR tools. Shared clonotypes were analyzed with the tcR package in R, and sharing was normalized by the product of cloneset sizes. To study raw recombination without the effects of thymic and clonal selection, out-of-frame nonproductive sequences were analyzed. The public reads were quality trimmed at Q25 with fastp and then assembled into clones with MiXCR by TCRdb, keeping productive beta chains. Rows matching on CDR3 protein sequence are summarized as one entry with the most common DNA and genes. TCRdb, rather than the study authors, made the V and J calls. Present in this sample are about 470,000 distinct CDR3 sequences, roughly 24% of which were seen just once. Just under 3% of the sample is in the top ten clones.

Only healthy Caucasian donors were included. The twin cohort comprised three pairs of female monozygotic twins, all aged roughly 18 to 29 years. Positive isolation kits from Invitrogen were used to isolate CD4+ and CD8+ T cell populations. For this clonotype: Its antigen is not yet known. Nothing much larger sits one base from this clone, and base qualities are not available.

The same sample was also used in a study of T cells expressing NK-cell markers. Per that second paper: TCR beta-chain repertoires were profiled in sorted CD3+CD56+NKG2C+, CD3+CD56+NKG2C- and CD3+CD56-NKG2C+ T-cell subsets from roughly eight donors. Among the eight sequenced donors, seven were HCMV-seropositive and one was HCMV-seronegative. To restrict sorting to alphabetaTCR-expressing T cells, an anti-gammadeltaTCR antibody was added in several experiments. In several donors, the dominant CD3+CD56+NKG2C+ clonotypes were found to rank among the top 10 CD8+ clonotypes and to make up roughly 1.0-7.0% of CD8+ T cells. Those dominant clonotypes were again the most abundant among CD3+CD56-NKG2C+ cells in four donors, at about 28.3-60.1%. It remained unclear whether the expanded NKG2C-expressing T cell clones were specific for HCMV antigens. The eight sequenced donors were randomly selected healthy volunteers, three men and five women. To determine HCMV serostatus, a commercial ELISA kit was used to detect HCMV-specific IgG in serum. MIGEC was used to demultiplex reads and group the reads by UMI, and MiTCR was used to assemble and quantify clonotypes. To remove erroneous sequences, TCR cDNA sequences were retained only when supported by two or more reads. The tcR package was used for downstream repertoire analysis, with clonotypes matched between fractions based on CDR3 nucleotide sequence plus V segment. VDJmatch was used to annotate antigen specificity against VDJdb, with one amino acid substitution allowed in CDR3.

Here the chain combines TRBV12-3 or TRBV12-4 and TRBJ2-1, with the D gene too uncertain to name. The specimen sequenced was CD4+ T cells sorted from blood. The receptor was isolated from a woman in her late teens or twenties in good health. The CDR3 protein sequence reads: CASGPTDEQFF. The nucleotide sequence is given as TGTGCCAGCGGTCCGACTGATGAGCAGTTCTTC.